Sequencing of this T cell receptor (beta chain) was carried out in a study of T cell responses to AZD1222 COVID-19 vaccine. Broader study findings: Samples come after the peak T cell response, not at day 14. Donors were mostly white British, more females; clonal diversity possibly underestimated. Vaccine-related CD4 TCRs covered spike, predominating at 160-218 and 743-854.

The J segment lost 7 bases and the V segment lost 4 bases, leaving 3 bases of the junction unmatched. The length of the CDR3 is 13 residues. Germline-derived CDR1 and CDR2 are LNHDA and SQIVND (reference sequence). Assay: immunoSEQ multiplex PCR; the TCRdb copy retains only in-frame clones and omits some. Altogether over 100,000 clones are present, about 86% being singletons, with the ten largest covering about 12%. On this clone itself: Its antigen is still unknown.

The specimen comprised peripheral blood, sampled on day 0 of AZD1222 vaccination. The receptor comes from an adult in good health. The V gene is TRBV19, the J gene TRBJ1-4, with 7 bases lining up with TRBD1. CDR3 residues: CASSNRGGEKLFF. DNA of the CDR3: TGTGCCAGTAGTAACAGGGGAGGTGAAAAACTGTTTTTT.